Below are 32 T cell receptor beta chains sequenced from a single sample in a study of shared clonotypes between healthy human individuals. Measured with immunoSEQ multiplex PCR; TCRdb has only the in-frame clones, and not every one. The sample has millions of clones, 85% to 95% seen once. Specimen: naive CD4+ T cells sorted from blood. The subset denotes: CD45RA+ positively selected. These receptors were collected from a man between 18 and 35 years old in good health.

This chain uses TRBV5-1 with TRBJ1-2; D perhaps matches TRBD1 (6 bases). V was shortened by 3 bases and J by 4 bases, with 16 bases between the two germline ends. The V gene's germline CDR1 is SGHRS and CDR2 YFSETQ. The CDR3 runs 15 residues. CDR3 in amino acids: CASSYSGAESYGYTF. The CDR3 DNA sequence: TGCGCCAGCAGCTATTCAGGGGCTGAAAGCTATGGCTACACCTTC.

This sequence joins TRBV7-9 and TRBJ2-5; D possibly matches TRBD1 or TRBD2 (5 bases each). CDR1 is SEHNR, CDR2 FQNEAQ, per germline (reference sequence). Trimming took 5 bases from V and 2 from J, leaving 18 bases between them. The CDR3 extends over 16 amino acids. For the CDR3, the DNA is TGTGCCAGCAGCGTCAGGGCTCCGAGGGGTCAAGAGACCCAGTACTTC. The encoded protein is CASSVRAPRGQETQYF.

V usage is TRBV5-1 and J usage is TRBJ2-5; 11 nucleotides line up with TRBD2. The CDR3 runs to 16 residues. V lost 3 bases and J lost 2; bases outside the gene matches: 6. In germline, CDR1 is SGHRS, CDR2 YFSETQ. This CDR3 reads CASSYSLAGAQETQYF. The CDR3, as DNA: TGCGCCAGCAGCTATTCACTAGCGGGGGCGCAAGAGACCCAGTACTTC.

The CDR3, as DNA: TGTGCCAGCAGCCCCAGACTGGGTAGCGCAGATACGCAGTATTTT. Protein sequence: CASSPRLGSADTQYF. V is TRBV7-9 and J is TRBJ2-3; possible D gene TRBD2, 5 bases. Germline V gives CDR1 SEHNR, CDR2 FQNEAQ (reference sequence). This CDR3 has 15 amino acids. V was pared by 5 bases and J by 4 bases, with 16 bases between.

This clone was seen once. The CDR3 loop reads CASKRGLESSYEQYF. The DNA for the CDR3 is TGTGCCAGCAAGAGGGGACTAGAATCCTCCTACGAGCAGTACTTC. The V call is TRBV6-1, the J call TRBJ2-7; 8 positions agree with TRBD2. V lost 7 bases and J lost 0; bases outside the gene matches: 8. The CDR3 spans 15 residues. CDR1 MNHNS and CDR2 SASEGT come from the germline V gene.

This chain connects TRBV27 to TRBJ2-7; D remains ambiguous. V lost 8 bases and J lost 1, with 18 bases in between. CDR3 size: 15 residues. CDR1 and CDR2 (germline): MNHEY, SMNVEV (reference sequence). CDR3 sequence: CASPREATFSYEQYF. The CDR3 DNA is TGTGCCAGCCCCCGCGAGGCAACATTTTCCTACGAGCAGTACTTC.

In regard to this clone: The junction differs from germline at one of its ends, possibly a read error. The CDR3 region has the DNA TGTGCTAGCAGCTTAGTCGGGACAGGACAAGAGACCCAGTACTTC. It yields the protein CASSLVGTGQETQYF. The chain uses TRBV7-7 and TRBJ2-5; 8 bases are shared with TRBD1. There are 15 residues in the CDR3. The germline V gene has CDR1 SSHAT and CDR2 FNYEAQ (reference sequence). The whole variable domain, filled in from reference TRBV7-7 and TRBJ2-5, reads GAGVSQSPRYKVTKRGQDVTLRCDPISSHATLYWYQQALGQGPEFLTYFNYEAQPDKSGLPSDRFSAERPEGSISTLTIQRTEQRDSAMYRCASSLVGTGQETQYFGPGTRLLVL.

The chain employs TRBV25-1 and TRBJ1-4; 7 bases are a match to TRBD1. The CDR3 covers 14 residues. Unmatched junction bases numbered 6, after V lost 4 bases and J lost 7 bases. Germline lookup yields CDR1 MGHDK and CDR2 SYGVNS. CDR3 loop: CASSGQGFGEKLFF. The CDR3 bases are TGTGCCAGCAGTGGACAGGGTTTCGGTGAAAAACTGTTTTTT.

This rearrangement joins TRBV6-6 to TRBJ1-6; D is unresolved. The CDR3 length is 13 residues. Trimming shortened V by 5 bases and J by 7 bases, and 9 bases separated the two germline ends. Germline-derived CDR1 and CDR2 are MNHNY and SVGAGI (reference sequence). CDR3 protein: CASSDMRNSPLHF. CDR3 DNA sequence: TGTGCCAGCAGTGACATGAGAAATTCACCCCTCCACTTT.

The chain links TRBV11-2 to TRBJ2-7; 12 bases agree with TRBD2. This CDR3 is built from 17 residues. Per the germline V gene, CDR1 is SGHAT and CDR2 is FQNNGV. V dropped 7 bases and J dropped 5; count of bases not matched to a gene: 15. The CDR3 region has the DNA TGTGCCAGCACCAGGGGCTTACTAGCGGGAGGCCTCCACGAGCAGTACTTC. Its translation is CASTRGLLAGGLHEQYF.

This clone has just one count. The chain combines TRBV29-1 with TRBJ2-7, with 14 bases aligning to TRBD2. The junction had 6 bases not matched to a gene; V was cut back by 0 bases and J by 2 bases. The CDR3 extends over 17 amino acids. The germline gives CDR1 SQVTM, CDR2 ANQGSEA. CDR3 DNA: TGCAGCGTTGAAGATCTTCAGACTAGCGGGGGGGCCTACGAGCAGTACTTC. Its translation is CSVEDLQTSGGAYEQYF.

The CDR3 protein is CASVLNQDTEAFF. The DNA of the CDR3 is TGTGCCAGCGTACTCAATCAGGACACTGAAGCTTTCTTT. The V call is TRBV18, the J call TRBJ1-1; D not certain. The CDR3 covers 13 residues. V was cut by 8 bases and J by 3 bases, with 13 bases left in between. Germline V gene sequence: CDR1 KGHSH, CDR2 LQKENI.

The chain joins TRBV6-6 to TRBJ1-1; maybe TRBD1 (5 bases). CDR3 length equals 14 residues. V gave up 7 bases and J gave up 2 bases, with 14 bases separating them. The germline CDR1 and CDR2 sequences are MNHNY and SVGAGI (reference sequence). The DNA for the CDR3 is TGTGCCAGCACTACCGACAGAACAAACACTGAAGCTTTCTTT. Its translation: CASTTDRTNTEAFF.

CDR3 DNA sequence: TGTGCCAGCAGCCCCCGGACAGGACCAACTCTCACAGATACGCAGTATTTT. Translated: CASSPRTGPTLTDTQYF. The chain is built from TRBV9 and TRBJ2-3, with 7 nucleotides matching TRBD1. The V gene's germline CDR1 is SGDLS and CDR2 YYNGEE. After removal of 4 bases from V and 2 bases from J, the junction contained 13 bases not matched to a gene. This CDR3 region has 17 residues.

The V call is TRBV7-8, the J call TRBJ2-7; 9 nucleotides agree with TRBD2. The CDR3 contains 16 residues. Unmatched junction bases numbered 12, after V lost 5 bases and J lost 4 bases. From germline, CDR1 is SGHVS and CDR2 FQNEAQ. This CDR3 reads CASSKGALAGNYEQYF. As DNA, the CDR3 is TGTGCCAGCAGCAAGGGGGCGCTAGCGGGAAATTACGAGCAGTACTTC.

The rearrangement uses TRBV2 and TRBJ2-5; a possible D gene is TRBD2 (5 bases). Trimming shortened V by 7 bases and J by 5 bases, and 20 bases separated the two germline ends. Germline CDR1 is SNHLY and CDR2 is FYNNEI. The CDR3 is made up of 15 amino acids. The CDR3 here is CASTRLTRSIETQYF. CDR3 sequence (DNA): TGTGCCAGCACCCGGCTTACTAGGAGTATCGAGACCCAGTACTTC. Full variable domain (missing parts from reference TRBV2 and TRBJ2-5): EPEVTQTPSHQVTQMGQEVILRCVPISNHLYFYWYRQILGQKVEFLVSFYNNEISEKSEIFDDQFSVERPDGSNFTLKIRSTKLEDSAMYFCASTRLTRSIETQYFGPGTRLLVL.

The chain carries TRBV7-9 and TRBJ2-5; D is possibly TRBD1 (6 bases). The germline gives CDR1 SEHNR, CDR2 FQNEAQ (reference sequence). The CDR3 covers 14 residues. V lost 5 bases to trimming and J lost 5 bases, with 15 bases between them. CDR3 protein: CASSPQGLGETQYF. Here the CDR3 DNA reads TGTGCCAGCAGCCCTCAGGGGCTGGGGGAGACCCAGTACTTC.

V usage is TRBV6-5 and J usage is TRBJ2-7; D might be TRBD2 (5 bases). V gave up 2 bases and J gave up 2 bases, with 10 bases separating them. The CDR3 spans 14 residues. Germline V gives CDR1 MNHEY, CDR2 SVGAGI. CDR3 sequence (DNA): TGTGCCAGCAGTTACGCGGGCAGCACCTACGAGCAGTACTTC. Translating it yields CASSYAGSTYEQYF.

CDR3 coding DNA: TGTGCCAGCAACGAACAGGGCAGGGCCTATGGCTACACCTTC. It yields the protein CASNEQGRAYGYTF. The genes are TRBV28 and TRBJ1-2; D perhaps matches TRBD1 (6 bases). V was cut by 7 bases and J by 4 bases, with 16 bases left in between. The CDR3 totals 14 residues. The germline V gene encodes CDR1 MDHEN and CDR2 SYDVKM.

The V and J genes are TRBV7-2 and TRBJ1-6; no definite D call. V shed 1 base and J shed 7 bases, with 14 bases lying between them. The germline CDR1 and CDR2 sequences are SGHTA and FQGNSA. This CDR3 comprises 16 residues. The CDR3 is CASSLVVGVKNSPLHF. In DNA form, the CDR3 reads TGTGCCAGCAGCTTAGTAGTAGGCGTGAAAAATTCACCCCTCCACTTT.

V usage is TRBV9 and J usage is TRBJ2-7; TRBD2 aligns across 9 bases. This CDR3 comprises 14 residues. The V and J ends lost 0 bases and 5 bases, in that order; junction bases with no gene match: 3. Per the germline V gene, CDR1 is SGDLS and CDR2 is YYNGEE. This CDR3 is CASSVGTSAHEQYF. The CDR3 DNA reads as TGTGCCAGCAGCGTAGGGACTAGCGCCCACGAGCAGTACTTC. The complete variable domain, with remaining parts taken from reference TRBV9 and TRBJ2-7, reads DSGVTQTPKHLITATGQRVTLRCSPRSGDLSVYWYQQSLDQGLQFLIQYYNGEERAKGNILERFSAQQFPDLHSELNLSSLELGDSALYFCASSVGTSAHEQYFGPGTRLTVT.

The chain joins TRBV6-5 to TRBJ1-1; D is unresolved. Germline V gene lookup returns CDR1 MNHEY and CDR2 SVGAGI. The CDR3 contains 14 residues. V was cut by 5 bases and J by 1 base, with 11 bases left in between. CDR3 sequence: CASSLRPWNTEAFF. CDR3 sequence (DNA): TGTGCCAGCAGTCTTAGACCCTGGAACACTGAAGCTTTCTTT.

CDR3 loop: CASSELSGRGTSPLHF. In nucleotides, the CDR3 is TGTGCCAGCAGTGAATTAAGTGGCCGCGGAACTTCACCCCTCCACTTT. V is TRBV2 and J is TRBJ1-6; D gene ambiguous. CDR3 size: 16 residues. V was pared by 2 bases and J by 9 bases, with 17 bases between. The V gene's germline CDR1 is SNHLY and CDR2 FYNNEI.

V usage is TRBV2 and J usage is TRBJ2-5; tentatively, D is TRBD1 (5 bases). CDR3 size: 14 residues. V was pared by 5 bases and J by 1 base, with 11 bases between. Germline CDR1 is SNHLY and CDR2 is FYNNEI. In DNA, the CDR3 is TGTGCCAGCAGTTCATCGACAGCCCAAGAGACCCAGTACTTC. Its protein product is CASSSSTAQETQYF.

Details on this clone: A read error may be the cause here, since a much bigger clone is one base away. This same CDR3 is encoded by further DNA sequences in the sample. This chain connects TRBV2 to TRBJ1-2, with 10 bases matching TRBD1. J gave up 2 bases and V 6 bases, and 3 bases lay outside the gene matches. The CDR3 is 14 residues long. Looked up from germline, CDR1 is SNHLY and CDR2 is FYNNEI. In DNA form, the CDR3 reads TGTGCCAGCAGCCAGGGACAGGGGAACTATGGCTACACCTTC. This encodes CASSQGQGNYGYTF. Full variable domain (missing parts from reference TRBV2 and TRBJ1-2): EPEVTQTPSHQVTQMGQEVILRCVPISNHLYFYWYRQILGQKVEFLVSFYNNEISEKSEIFDDQFSVERPDGSNFTLKIRSTKLEDSAMYFCASSQGQGNYGYTFGSGTRLTVV.

The chain uses TRBV5-1 and TRBJ2-2; 15 bases map to TRBD2. The J segment lost 5 bases and the V segment lost 8 bases, leaving 22 bases of the junction unmatched. Germline V gene lookup returns CDR1 SGHRS and CDR2 YFSETQ. The CDR3 has 21 residues. CDR3 sequence: CASSRGGVSGTSGRRTGELFF. As DNA, the CDR3 is TGCGCCAGTAGCAGAGGAGGGGTTTCCGGGACTAGCGGGAGGAGAACCGGGGAGCTGTTTTTT.

V is TRBV7-8 and J is TRBJ1-3; D unresolved. CDR1 is SGHVS, CDR2 FQNEAQ, per germline. CDR3 length equals 16 residues. The ends were cut back, 4 bases at V and 0 bases at J, with 13 bases in the middle. Here the CDR3 DNA reads TGTGCCAGCAGCTCTCAGGCGAGCGGCTCTGGAAACACCATATATTTT. It yields the protein CASSSQASGSGNTIYF.

The chain links TRBV11-2 to TRBJ1-4, with 7 bases fitting TRBD1. Germline V gene lookup returns CDR1 SGHAT and CDR2 FQNNGV. V dropped 5 bases and J dropped 8; count of bases not matched to a gene: 8. The CDR3 loop spans 14 amino acids. As DNA, the CDR3 is TGTGCCAGCAGCATCGACAGGGTAGGCGAAAAACTGTTTTTT. It codes for CASSIDRVGEKLFF.

V is TRBV6-6 and J is TRBJ2-7, with 8 bases aligning to TRBD2. This CDR3 has 16 residues. Germline V gives CDR1 MNHNY, CDR2 SVGAGI (reference sequence). Trimming took 2 bases from V and 5 from J; bases not matched to a gene: 11. CDR3 sequence (DNA): TGTGCCAGCAGTTACGGGGAGCGGGAGACTCCTAACGAGCAGTACTTC. Translating it yields CASSYGERETPNEQYF.

The chain recombines TRBV30 with TRBJ2-6; D is tentatively TRBD1 or TRBD2 (5 bases each). The CDR3 is 16 amino acids. Germline CDR1 GTSNPN, CDR2 SVGIG (reference sequence). Between the trimmed V and J ends, which lost 1 base and 3 bases, there was a span of 13 bases. Here the CDR3 DNA reads TGTGCCTGGAGTGCCGGGACCGCAGGTGGGGCCAACGTCCTGACTTTC. It codes for CAWSAGTAGGANVLTF.

The chain combines TRBV4-1 with TRBJ1-6; 7 positions agree with TRBD1. Germline lookup yields CDR1 MGHRA and CDR2 YSYEKL. V gave up 2 bases and J gave up 4 bases; unmatched junction bases: 5. CDR3 size: 16 residues. The CDR3 sequence is CASSQTGTAYNSPLHF. The DNA of the CDR3 is TGCGCCAGCAGCCAAACCGGGACAGCATATAATTCACCCCTCCACTTT.

The rearrangement links TRBV5-4 to TRBJ2-7, with D hard to call. Trimming shortened V by 0 bases and J by 3 bases, and 13 bases separated the two germline ends. This CDR3 is 15 amino acids long. The V gene's germline CDR1 is SGHNT and CDR2 YYREEE (reference sequence). The DNA of the CDR3 is TGTGCCAGCAGCTTGGAGCCGACCCAAATCTACGAGCAGTACTTC. Amino acids: CASSLEPTQIYEQYF. Full variable domain (rest looked up from reference TRBV5-4 and TRBJ2-7): ETGVTQSPTHLIKTRGQQVTLRCSSQSGHNTVSWYQQALGQGPQFIFQYYREEENGRGNFPPRFSGLQFPNYSSELNVNALELDDSALYLCASSLEPTQIYEQYFGPGTRLTVT.